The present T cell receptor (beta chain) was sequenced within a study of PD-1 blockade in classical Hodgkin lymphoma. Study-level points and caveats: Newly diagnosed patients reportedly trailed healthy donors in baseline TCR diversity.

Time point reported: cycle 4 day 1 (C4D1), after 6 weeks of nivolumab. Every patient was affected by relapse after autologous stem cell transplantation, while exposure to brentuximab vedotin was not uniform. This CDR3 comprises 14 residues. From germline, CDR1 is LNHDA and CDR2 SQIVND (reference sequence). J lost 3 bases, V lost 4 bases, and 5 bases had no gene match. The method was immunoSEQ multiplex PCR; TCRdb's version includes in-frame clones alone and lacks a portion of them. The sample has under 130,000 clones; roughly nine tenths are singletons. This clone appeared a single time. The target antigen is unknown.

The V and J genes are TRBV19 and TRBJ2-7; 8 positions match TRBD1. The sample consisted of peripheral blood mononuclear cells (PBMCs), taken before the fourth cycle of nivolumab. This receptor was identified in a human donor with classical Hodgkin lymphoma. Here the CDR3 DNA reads TGTGCCAGTAGTACAGGGGGCTTCGGCTACGAGCAGTACTTC. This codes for CASSTGGFGYEQYF.